This T cell receptor beta chain was recovered during a study of preoperative IRX-2 immunotherapy in early breast cancer. Sequenced by immunoSEQ multiplex PCR; TCRdb stores in-frame clones only, minus some. This table has over 20,000 clones, roughly 77% appearing once. With V trimmed by 10 bases and J by 6 bases, 5 bases remained unmatched. Germline-derived CDR1 and CDR2 are ENHRY and SYGVKD. The CDR3 is 12 amino acids. Treatment meaning: preoperative locoregional IRX-2 cytokine immunotherapy. Samples came from a phase Ib trial of preoperative locoregional IRX-2 cytokine immunotherapy. This clone appeared a single time.

V usage is TRBV10-3 and J usage is TRBJ2-4, with 8 bases lining up with TRBD1. This clonotype was sampled from a human donor with breast cancer. This sample comprised lymph node tissue, obtained after IRX-2 immunotherapy. The CDR3 DNA reads as TGTGCCAGCCAGGGGGCGGGAAACATTCAGTACTTC. It specifies CASQGAGNIQYF.